These 27 T cell receptor beta chains originate from one sample sequenced in a study of blood T cells in healthy people across ages. Then a second PCR, running roughly 7 to 11 cycles, was carried out with a sample-barcoded 5' primer and a J-beta primer mix. From the 5' RACE reads, TCRdb called clonotypes with MiXCR, one entry per CDR3 protein. The sample has 2 million or so distinct CDR3 sequences, around half seen once. The sample comprised blood. These receptors came from a woman between 40 and 50 years old in good health.

This clonotype was detected only a few times. The J gene is TRBJ2-3, the V gene TRBV4-2, with 12 bases lining up with TRBD2. With 5 bases clipped from V and 5 bases from J, the junction kept 8 bases outside the gene matches. This CDR3 is built from 16 residues. The V gene's germline CDR1 is LGHNA and CDR2 YNFKEQ. The CDR3 DNA reads as TGTGCCAGCAGCTCAAGACTAGCGGGGGTTGTAGATACGCAGTATTTT. This gives the protein CASSSRLAGVVDTQYF.

The J gene is TRBJ2-1, the V gene TRBV6-6; possibly TRBD1 or TRBD2 for D (6 bases each). Germline assignment: CDR1 MNHNY and CDR2 SVGAGI (reference sequence). V gave up 0 bases and J gave up 6 bases, with 15 bases separating them. The CDR3 is 16 amino acids. CDR3 amino acids: CASSYSGGRPANEQFF. The CDR3, as DNA: TGTGCCAGCAGTTACTCGGGGGGCCGCCCGGCCAATGAGCAGTTCTTC.

V gene TRBV12-3 or TRBV12-4 combines with J gene TRBJ2-1; TRBD1 matches at 9 bases. Trimming at V came to 5 bases and at J to 6 bases, leaving 8 bases not matched to a gene. The CDR3 runs 15 residues. The CDR3 loop is CASSATGGAINEQFF. CDR3 nucleotides: TGTGCCAGCAGTGCCACAGGGGGCGCCATCAATGAGCAGTTCTTC.

This clonotype was seen only a few times. The gene calls are TRBV7-9 and TRBJ1-2; the D gene is possibly TRBD1 (6 bases). The V and J ends lost 5 bases and 4 bases respectively, with 17 bases between them. This CDR3 is 15 amino acids long. Germline loops: CDR1 SEHNR, CDR2 FQNEAQ (reference sequence). The CDR3 coding sequence is TGTGCCAGCAGCCAAATCGGACAGACCAGCTATGGCTACACCTTC. It translates to CASSQIGQTSYGYTF.

Remarks on this clonotype: The junction does not match germline at one end; this may be a read error. V and J are TRBV20-1 and TRBJ2-5, with D possibly TRBD2 on 6 matching bases. Germline CDR1 is DFQATT and CDR2 is SNEGSKA (reference sequence). The CDR3 runs to 16 residues. In DNA, the CDR3 is TGCAGTACTAGAGAGGCGAGGGGACTGTACCAAGAGACCCAGTACTTC. This sequence encodes CSTREARGLYQETQYF.

V usage is TRBV15 and J usage is TRBJ2-7; perhaps D is TRBD1 or TRBD2 (5 bases each). The end of the DNA is better explained by TRBJ2-5, so the J call may be wrong. The CDR3 covers 13 residues. From germline, CDR1 is LNHNV and CDR2 YYDKDF (reference sequence). CDR3 in amino acids: CATSETVRGTQYF. CDR3 nucleotides: TGTGCCACCAGCGAGACAGTACGGGGGACCCAGTACTTC.

The chain employs TRBV6-5 and TRBJ2-7; 8 positions agree with TRBD1. With 0 bases clipped from V and 0 bases from J, the junction kept 4 bases outside the gene matches. The germline gives CDR1 MNHEY, CDR2 SVGAGI. This CDR3 spans 16 amino acids. CDR3 DNA: TGTGCCAGCAGTTACTCGACAGGGGAGGCCTCCTACGAGCAGTACTTC. It yields the protein CASSYSTGEASYEQYF.

This clonotype was observed a few times. The chain couples TRBV10-3 to TRBJ2-4; 14 bases are shared with TRBD2. The DNA end is a closer match to TRBJ2-7, so the J assignment may be wrong. This CDR3 comprises 16 residues. Germline V gives CDR1 ENHRY, CDR2 SYGVKD. The CDR3 DNA sequence: TGTGCCATCAGGACGACTAGCGGGGGGGCTTCCCACGAGCAGTACTTC. Translating gives CAIRTTSGGASHEQYF.

The V gene is TRBV7-2, the J gene TRBJ1-2; D is possibly TRBD1 (5 bases). V lost 3 bases and J 0 bases, leaving 11 bases between the germline ends. The germline CDR1 and CDR2 sequences are SGHTA and FQGNSA. The CDR3 sequence is 15 residues long. DNA of the CDR3: TGTGCCAGCAGCTTGGTACAGGTATCTAACTATGGCTACACCTTC. It yields the protein CASSLVQVSNYGYTF.

The CDR3 protein is CASSLVRRADTQYF. As DNA, the CDR3 is TGTGCCAGCAGCTTAGTTCGGCGTGCAGATACGCAGTATTTT. The genes are TRBV7-9 and TRBJ2-3; no reliable D call. Per germline, CDR1 SEHNR and CDR2 FQNEAQ (reference sequence). V was clipped by 1 base and J by 4 bases, with 9 bases between them. The CDR3 contains 14 residues.

This sequence joins TRBV20-1 and TRBJ2-5; D possibly uses TRBD1 or TRBD2 (6 bases each). The germline V gene has CDR1 DFQATT and CDR2 SNEGSKA (reference sequence). V lost 1 base and J lost 2, with 14 bases in between. The CDR3 consists of 15 residues. CDR3 nucleotides: TGCAGTGCTAGAGCGCACCCGGGGGCACAAGAGACCCAGTACTTC. This codes for CSARAHPGAQETQYF.

There are a few counts of this clonotype. This chain uses TRBV25-1 with TRBJ2-5; TRBD1 agrees at 7 bases. The trim removed 5 bases at V and 3 bases at J, leaving 9 bases unmatched. Germline V CDR1 and CDR2: MGHDK, SYGVNS. The CDR3 totals 15 residues. CDR3 bases: TGTGCCAGCAGTTACGCCCACGACAGGGAAGAGACCCAGTACTTC. Protein: CASSYAHDREETQYF. Complete variable domain (other parts from reference TRBV25-1 and TRBJ2-5): EADIYQTPRYLVIGTGKKITLECSQTMGHDKMYWYQQDPGMELHLIHYSYGVNSTEKGDLSSESTVSRIRTEHFPLTLESARPSHTSQYLCASSYAHDREETQYFGPGTRLLVL.

This clonotype was observed a handful of times. The V and J genes are TRBV10-3 and TRBJ2-5; D remains ambiguous. Germline values: CDR1 ENHRY, CDR2 SYGVKD. Deletions cut 4 bases from V and 5 bases from J, with 11 bases between. The CDR3 loop spans 13 amino acids. CDR3 residues: CAISGSEGETQYF. CDR3 sequence (DNA): TGTGCCATCAGTGGGTCGGAAGGGGAGACCCAGTACTTC.

The gene calls are TRBV29-1 and TRBJ1-2; 8 nucleotides match TRBD1. The CDR3 covers 14 residues. Germline assignment: CDR1 SQVTM and CDR2 ANQGSEA. Trimming took 0 bases from V and 8 from J; bases not matched to a gene: 8. CDR3 sequence (DNA): TGCAGCGTTGAAGATCAACAGGGGGTAGGAGGCTACACCTTC. Encoded protein: CSVEDQQGVGGYTF.

The genes are TRBV12-3 or TRBV12-4 and TRBJ2-7, with D possibly TRBD2 on 5 matching bases. Between the trimmed V and J ends, which lost 3 bases and 10 bases, there was a span of 19 bases. The length of the CDR3 is 14 residues. CDR3 sequence reads: CASSLYETKGLQYF. As DNA, the CDR3 is TGTGCCAGCAGTTTGTACGAAACAAAAGGACTTCAGTACTTC.

This rearrangement joins TRBV20-1 to TRBJ1-1; D is uncertain. Germline values: CDR1 DFQATT, CDR2 SNEGSKA (reference sequence). The germline V and J ends were trimmed by 3 bases and 0 bases, with 14 bases remaining between them. This CDR3 is 15 amino acids long. For the CDR3, the DNA is TGCAGTGCTAGGTTATCCAGGCCTTTGAACACTGAAGCTTTCTTT. The encoded protein is CSARLSRPLNTEAFF.

V usage is TRBV7-3 and J usage is TRBJ2-7; TRBD2 matches at 10 bases. There are 15 residues in the CDR3. J lost 4 bases, V lost 3 bases, and 6 bases had no gene match. Germline V gives CDR1 SGHTA, CDR2 FQGTGA. CDR3 bases: TGTGCCAGCAGCTTCCCCGGGACTAGCGTATACGAGCAGTACTTC. Translating it yields CASSFPGTSVYEQYF.

The chain joins TRBV20-1 to TRBJ2-3, with unresolved D. Per the germline V gene, CDR1 is DFQATT and CDR2 is SNEGSKA (reference sequence). The CDR3 loop spans 15 amino acids. V was cut by 6 bases and J by 1 base, with 17 bases left in between. The CDR3 DNA reads as TGCAGTGCGACGTCGCCGCTGTTGGGCACAGATACGCAGTATTTT. Encoded protein: CSATSPLLGTDTQYF.

The V and J genes are TRBV29-1 and TRBJ2-2; 10 positions agree with TRBD2. The germline gives CDR1 SQVTM, CDR2 ANQGSEA. The CDR3 length is 18 residues. Trimming at V came to 7 bases and at J to 4 bases, leaving 18 bases not matched to a gene. The DNA of the CDR3 is TGCAGCGGACCCGCTAGCGGGGGTACCCCAACGGGCACCGGGGAGCTGTTTTTT. Residues: CSGPASGGTPTGTGELFF.

J is TRBJ2-1 and V is TRBV5-1; 11 bases agree with TRBD1. Germline V gene sequence: CDR1 SGHRS, CDR2 YFSETQ. Trimming cost V 5 bases and J 4 bases; bases outside gene matches: 5. The length of the CDR3 is 15 residues. In nucleotides, the CDR3 is TGCGCCAGCAGGGCCGGGACAGGGGGTTACAATGAGCAGTTCTTC. Its translation: CASRAGTGGYNEQFF.

The chain couples TRBV5-1 to TRBJ2-7; the D is unclear. The germline V gene has CDR1 SGHRS and CDR2 YFSETQ. V was cut by 2 bases and J by 2 bases, with 17 bases left in between. The CDR3 consists of 16 residues. In nucleotides, the CDR3 is TGCGCCAGCAGCTTACAAACCTCGACGAACGCCTACGAGCAGTACTTC. Protein sequence: CASSLQTSTNAYEQYF. Full variable domain (rest looked up from reference TRBV5-1 and TRBJ2-7): KAGVTQTPRYLIKTRGQQVTLSCSPISGHRSVSWYQQTPGQGLQFLFEYFSETQRNKGNFPGRFSGRQFSNSRSEMNVSTLELGDSALYLCASSLQTSTNAYEQYFGPGTRLTVT.

This chain links TRBV20-1 with TRBJ2-7; tentative D call: TRBD2 (6 bases). This CDR3 comprises 13 residues. Per germline, CDR1 DFQATT and CDR2 SNEGSKA (reference sequence). Trimming removed 3 bases from V and 1 base from J, with 10 bases in between. For the CDR3, the DNA is TGCAGTGCTAGTTGGGCGGGGTCCTACGAGCAGTACTTC. It translates to CSASWAGSYEQYF.

As concerns this clonotype: At one boundary the junction diverges from the germline segment, which might be a read error. The rearrangement links TRBV12-3 or TRBV12-4 to TRBJ1-6; the D gene is possibly TRBD1 (5 bases). This CDR3 contains 12 residues. The CDR3 DNA reads as TGTGTCAGCAGGACAACAGGATCACCCCTCCACTTT. Protein: CVSRTTGSPLHF.

This chain uses TRBV6-5 with TRBJ1-4; 7 bases are a match to TRBD1. CDR1 and CDR2 (germline): MNHEY, SVGAGI. The CDR3 consists of 15 residues. V gave up 5 bases and J gave up 4 bases; unmatched junction bases: 7. CDR3 region: CASSAQQGINEKLFF. The CDR3 DNA sequence: TGTGCCAGCAGTGCCCAACAGGGGATTAATGAAAAACTGTTTTTT.

Turning to this clonotype: One end of the junction is discordant with germline, which a read error may explain. V usage is TRBV7-9 and J usage is TRBJ2-1, with TRBD2 matching over 15 bases. Germline loops: CDR1 SEHNR, CDR2 FQNEAQ (reference sequence). This CDR3 region has 19 residues. CDR3 nucleotide sequence: TGTGCCAGCAGCCTCAATCCGGGACTAGCGGGGGGACAGTACAGTGAGCAGTTCTTC. It codes for CASSLNPGLAGGQYSEQFF.

As regards this clonotype: A read error may be the cause here, since a much bigger clone is one base away. The chain recombines TRBV20-1 with TRBJ2-1, with 8 positions matching TRBD1. Germline CDR1 and CDR2: DFQATT and SNEGSKA (reference sequence). The CDR3 consists of 14 residues. V dropped 3 bases and J dropped 10; count of bases not matched to a gene: 11. CDR3 in amino acids: CSASQGAGPYEQFF. The CDR3 DNA sequence: TGCAGTGCTAGTCAGGGGGCAGGCCCCTACGAGCAGTTCTTC.

This chain joins TRBV18 and TRBJ2-3, with a weak D call TRBD2 (6 bases). This CDR3 spans 13 amino acids. V was pared by 1 base and J by 5 bases, with 7 bases between. Germline V gene sequence: CDR1 KGHSH, CDR2 LQKENI. The CDR3 loop is CASSPRGEDTQYF. CDR3 nucleotides: TGTGCCAGCTCACCACGGGGGGAAGATACGCAGTATTTT.